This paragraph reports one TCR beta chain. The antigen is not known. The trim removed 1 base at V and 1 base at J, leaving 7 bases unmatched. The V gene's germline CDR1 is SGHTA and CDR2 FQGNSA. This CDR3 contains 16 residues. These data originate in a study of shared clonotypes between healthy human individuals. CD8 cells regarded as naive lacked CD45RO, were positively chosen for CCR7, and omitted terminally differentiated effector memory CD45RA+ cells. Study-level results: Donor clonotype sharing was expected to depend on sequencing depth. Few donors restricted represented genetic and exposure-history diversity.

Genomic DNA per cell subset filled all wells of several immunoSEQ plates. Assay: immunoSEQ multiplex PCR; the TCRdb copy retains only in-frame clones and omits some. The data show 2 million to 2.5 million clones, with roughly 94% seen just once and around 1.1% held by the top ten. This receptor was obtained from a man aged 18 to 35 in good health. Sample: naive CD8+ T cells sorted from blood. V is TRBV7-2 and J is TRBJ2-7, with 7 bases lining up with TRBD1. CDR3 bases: TGTGCCAGCAGCTTAGGTCCCGGGACAGCGTCCTACGAGCAGTACTTC. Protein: CASSLGPGTASYEQYF.